A single sample is the source of the 23 T cell receptor beta chains below, sequenced in a study of breast tumors, draining lymph nodes, adjacent tissues. Axillary draining lymph nodes of breast cancer patients supplied the node samples. TCRdb itself ran the multiplex PCR reads through MiXCR, one entry per CDR3 protein. Of 200,000 to 250,000 distinct CDR3 sequences in the sample, less than 40% are singletons; the top ten hold approximately 3.3%. Sequencing was performed on axillary lymph node tissue. The receptors were sampled from a female donor with breast cancer. Some clones in this sample may be carry-over from other donors' samples.

This clonotype was observed at least ten times. The genes are TRBV9 and TRBJ2-6; D is perhaps TRBD1 (6 bases). Germline V lookup: CDR1 SGDLS, CDR2 YYNGEE. CDR3 size: 18 residues. With 4 bases removed from V and 0 bases from J, the gap between germline ends came to 17 bases. CDR3 sequence: CASSFPGTSLSGANVLTF. CDR3 DNA sequence: TGTGCCAGCAGCTTCCCCGGGACATCCCTCTCTGGGGCCAACGTCCTGACTTTC.

This clonotype was recorded a few times. Just one base apart from a much larger clone, this may be a read error. CDR3 residues: CASSALAGGTDTQHF. The CDR3 bases are TGTGCCAGCAGCGCACTAGCGGGAGGAACAGATACGCAGCATTTT. The chain recombines TRBV7-9 with TRBJ2-3, with unresolved D. Gene TRBJ1-5 matches the end of the DNA better, so the J call may be wrong. The germline V gene encodes CDR1 SEHNR and CDR2 FQNEAQ (reference sequence). This CDR3 region has 15 residues.

In this sample, this clonotype turned up many times. The CDR3 nucleotides read TGTGCCTGGAGGCGAACGACAGGGTCTGACTCACCCCTCCACTTT. As protein: CAWRRTTGSDSPLHF. The chain carries TRBV30 and TRBJ1-6; TRBD1 aligns across 7 bases. The germline V gene has CDR1 GTSNPN and CDR2 SVGIG (reference sequence). The V gene end was trimmed by 3 bases and the J gene end by 10 bases; junction bases not matched to a gene: 12. The CDR3 has 15 amino acids.

At least ten counts were recorded for this clonotype. The V gene is TRBV2, the J gene TRBJ1-5; TRBD1 is a possible D gene (6 bases). The V end was cut by 4 bases, the J end by 1 base, with 11 bases between. CDR3 length: 15 residues. Germline V gene lookup returns CDR1 SNHLY and CDR2 FYNNEI. CDR3 region: CASSGLTGSNQPQHF. CDR3 coding DNA: TGTGCCAGCAGTGGGCTCACAGGGAGCAATCAGCCCCAGCATTTT.

This clonotype was picked up many times. The chain joins TRBV12-3 or TRBV12-4 to TRBJ1-4; D unclear. CDR3 size: 14 residues. V lost 4 bases, J lost 0 bases, and 6 bases lay in between. In DNA, the CDR3 is TGTGCCAGCAGTTACATTGCAACTAATGAAAAACTGTTTTTT. The encoded protein is CASSYIATNEKLFF.

In this sample, this clonotype turned up a few times. The chain joins TRBV13 to TRBJ2-5, with D tentatively TRBD2 (7 bases). There are 16 residues in the CDR3. V was pared by 5 bases and J by 1 base, with 17 bases between. Germline CDR1 is PRHDT and CDR2 is FYEKMQ (reference sequence). This CDR3 is CASSRRGRGAQETQYF. The CDR3 DNA follows: TGTGCCAGCAGCCGCCGGGGGAGGGGGGCCCAAGAGACCCAGTACTTC. Full variable domain (remainder filled in from reference TRBV13 and TRBJ2-5): AAGVIQSPRHLIKEKRETATLKCYPIPRHDTVYWYQQGPGQDPQFLISFYEKMQSDKGSIPDRFSAQQFSDYHSELNMSSLELGDSALYFCASSRRGRGAQETQYFGPGTRLLVL.

Many counts were recorded for this clonotype. The V and J genes are TRBV3-1 and TRBJ2-7; D remains ambiguous. The V end was cut by 2 bases, the J end by 5 bases, with 7 bases between. Per germline, CDR1 LGHDT and CDR2 YNNKEL (reference sequence). The CDR3 runs to 12 residues. The CDR3 DNA sequence: TGTGCCAGCAGCCAATCCCCGCACGAGCAGTACTTC. Residues: CASSQSPHEQYF.

With respect to this clonotype: With a much larger clone just one base away, this may be a read error. The conserved phenylalanine or tryptophan normally closing the CDR3 is absent here, so this likely arose from a read error. V gene TRBV5-1 combines with J gene TRBJ2-2; the match to TRBD2 covers 10 bases. Germline CDR1 and CDR2: SGHRS and YFSETQ. V lost 1 base to trimming and J lost 6 bases; unmatched junction nucleotides: 6. CDR3 length: 16 residues. CDR3 residues: CASSLSASGSSGELFL. CDR3 DNA sequence: TGCGCCAGCAGCTTGAGCGCTAGCGGGAGCTCCGGGGAGCTGTTTCTT.

A few counts support this clonotype. This chain joins TRBV6-1 and TRBJ2-3, with TRBD2 matching 12 bases. The CDR3 spans 16 residues. The V gene end was trimmed by 7 bases and the J gene end by 2 bases; junction bases not matched to a gene: 7. Germline V gene sequence: CDR1 MNHNS, CDR2 SASEGT. The CDR3 protein is CASTKLAGGNTDTQYF. The CDR3 nucleotides are TGTGCCAGCACAAAACTAGCGGGGGGAAACACAGATACGCAGTATTTT.

This chain joins TRBV29-1 and TRBJ1-3, with D maybe TRBD1 (5 bases). Trimming took 6 bases from V and 8 from J, leaving 20 bases between them. This CDR3 is 14 amino acids long. CDR1 and CDR2 (germline): SQVTM, ANQGSEA. The CDR3 region has the DNA TGCAGCGTCTGGGGGACGGAATATGGCTACACCATATATTTT. Protein: CSVWGTEYGYTIYF.

This clonotype was seen at least ten times. The rearrangement joins TRBV9 to TRBJ1-3; D is ambiguous. CDR3 length equals 13 residues. The germline CDR1 and CDR2 sequences are SGDLS and YYNGEE. The V end was cut by 0 bases, the J end by 5 bases, with 6 bases between. The CDR3 protein is CASSVAERNTIYF. The CDR3 DNA reads TGTGCCAGCAGCGTAGCAGAGAGAAACACCATATATTTT.

This chain connects TRBV7-9 to TRBJ2-5; 7 nucleotides agree with TRBD2. CDR1 and CDR2 from the germline V gene are SEHNR and FQNEAQ (reference sequence). J lost 9 bases, V lost 6 bases, and 4 bases had no gene match. The CDR3 covers 11 residues. Here the CDR3 reads CASSSSGAQYF. For the CDR3, the DNA is TGTGCCAGCAGTTCGAGCGGGGCCCAGTACTTC.

This clonotype occurred a few times. A clone one base away is much larger, so this may be a read error. Lacking the conserved final phenylalanine or tryptophan, this CDR3 likely reflects a read error. This sequence joins TRBV7-3 and TRBJ2-5; 7 bases match TRBD1. This CDR3 has 14 residues. V gave up 5 bases and J gave up 5 bases; unmatched junction bases: 8. CDR1 is SGHTA, CDR2 FQGTGA, per germline. CDR3 nucleotides: TGTGCCAGCAGCCCCCAGGGGGTCGGGGAGACCCAGTACCTC. Its translation is CASSPQGVGETQYL.

This clonotype was recorded only once. The V and J genes are TRBV7-9 and TRBJ1-4, with TRBD1 as a possible D gene (5 bases). In germline, CDR1 is SEHNR, CDR2 FQNEAQ (reference sequence). Trimming pared 5 bases from V and 7 bases from J, leaving 26 bases between. The CDR3 consists of 18 residues. The CDR3 DNA follows: TGTGCCAGCAGCAAGACTAGCGGACTCACGGGGGAGGGTGAAAAACTGTTTTTT. It yields the protein CASSKTSGLTGEGEKLFF. Complete variable domain (other parts from reference TRBV7-9 and TRBJ1-4): DTGVSQNPRHKITKRGQNVTFRCDPISEHNRLYWYRQTLGQGPEFLTYFQNEAQLEKSRLLSDRFSAERPKGSFSTLEIQRTEQGDSAMYLCASSKTSGLTGEGEKLFFGSGTQLSVL.

This clonotype was counted a single time. The chain couples TRBV7-2 to TRBJ1-6; possible D gene TRBD1, 5 bases. Trimming pared 6 bases from V and 1 base from J, leaving 13 bases between. Germline V lookup: CDR1 SGHTA, CDR2 FQGNSA. The length of the CDR3 is 16 residues. The CDR3 loop is CASRQDQRSYNSPLHF. CDR3 nucleotide sequence: TGTGCCAGCAGACAGGACCAACGATCCTATAATTCACCCCTCCACTTT.

This clonotype has a count of ten or more. The chain employs TRBV11-2 and TRBJ2-7; D may be TRBD2 (6 bases). V was cut by 4 bases and J by 2 bases, with 12 bases left in between. Germline lookup yields CDR1 SGHAT and CDR2 FQNNGV. The CDR3 covers 14 residues. The CDR3 DNA sequence: TGTGCCAGCAGCTCCACGGGACTCCCCTACGAGCAGTACTTC. Translating gives CASSSTGLPYEQYF.

Details on this clonotype: In this CDR3 the conserved last residue, phenylalanine or tryptophan, is missing, so a read error is likely. Because the CDR3's place on the DNA is in doubt, the DNA is left out and the CDR3 is given as listed by TCRdb. The chain joins TRBV5-5 to TRBJ1-4; the table names TRBD1, a call not compared with the DNA. The CDR3 numbers 10 amino acids, ends counted. Germline CDR1 reads SGHKS; CDR2 reads YYEKEE (reference sequence). The CDR3 loop is CASSFGTGGL.

The V gene is TRBV19, the J gene TRBJ1-1; weak D call: TRBD1 (5 bases). The germline V gene has CDR1 LNHDA and CDR2 SQIVND (reference sequence). Trimming pared 8 bases from V and 1 base from J, leaving 11 bases between. The CDR3 is 13 amino acids. CDR3 in DNA: TGTGCCAGTCATAATAGGGGGAACACTGAAGCTTTCTTT. Protein product: CASHNRGNTEAFF.

Concerning this clonotype: A much larger clone differs by one base, so this may be a read error. The chain recombines TRBV20-1 with TRBJ2-1; TRBD2 aligns across 8 bases. The CDR3 totals 15 residues. J lost 10 bases, V lost 5 bases, and 16 bases had no gene match. Germline V gene lookup returns CDR1 DFQATT and CDR2 SNEGSKA (reference sequence). The chain's CDR3 is CSASTSAQRSGEQFF. The DNA for the CDR3 is TGCAGTGCTTCGACTAGCGCGCAGAGGTCGGGAGAGCAGTTCTTC.

In regard to this clonotype: This could be a read error, since a much larger clone is one nucleotide away. This chain connects TRBV5-1 to TRBJ1-6; 7 positions match TRBD1. Trimming removed 3 bases from V and 10 bases from J; junction bases left unmatched: 10. This CDR3 comprises 15 residues. The V gene's germline CDR1 is SGHRS and CDR2 YFSETQ. CDR3 sequence: CASSSKKTGHSPLHF. The CDR3 coding sequence is TGCGCCAGCAGCTCTAAGAAGACAGGGCACTCACCCCTCCACTTT. The full variable domain, with the rest looked up from reference TRBV5-1 and TRBJ1-6, is KAGVTQTPRYLIKTRGQQVTLSCSPISGHRSVSWYQQTPGQGLQFLFEYFSETQRNKGNFPGRFSGRQFSNSRSEMNVSTLELGDSALYLCASSSKKTGHSPLHFGNGTRLTVT.

Details on this clonotype: The conserved final phenylalanine or tryptophan is absent from the CDR3, which likely points to a read error. The V call is TRBV4-3, the J call TRBJ1-2; no clear D gene. The CDR3 totals 15 residues. CDR1 is LGHNA, CDR2 YSLEER, per germline. The CDR3 region is CTSSQNAVQPYGYTL. CDR3 bases: TGCACCAGCAGCCAAAACGCGGTCCAACCCTATGGCTACACCCTC.

This clonotype occurred many times. CDR3 residues: CSAISTRVRTDTQYF. DNA of the CDR3: TGCAGTGCTATCTCTACACGGGTACGCACAGATACGCAGTATTTT. The V and J genes are TRBV20-1 and TRBJ2-3; D gene uncertain. Trimming shortened V by 4 bases and J by 1 base, and 15 bases separated the two germline ends. CDR1 and CDR2 from the germline V gene are DFQATT and SNEGSKA (reference sequence). The CDR3 runs 15 residues.

At least ten counts were recorded for this clonotype. The chain joins TRBV14 to TRBJ2-2, with 10 nucleotides matching TRBD2. CDR1 and CDR2 (germline): SGHDN, FVKESK. V lost 1 base and J lost 4; bases outside the gene matches: 0. The CDR3 has 15 residues. CDR3 DNA sequence: TGTGCCAGCAGCCAAGGGACTAGCGGCACCGGGGAGCTGTTTTTT. Amino acids: CASSQGTSGTGELFF.